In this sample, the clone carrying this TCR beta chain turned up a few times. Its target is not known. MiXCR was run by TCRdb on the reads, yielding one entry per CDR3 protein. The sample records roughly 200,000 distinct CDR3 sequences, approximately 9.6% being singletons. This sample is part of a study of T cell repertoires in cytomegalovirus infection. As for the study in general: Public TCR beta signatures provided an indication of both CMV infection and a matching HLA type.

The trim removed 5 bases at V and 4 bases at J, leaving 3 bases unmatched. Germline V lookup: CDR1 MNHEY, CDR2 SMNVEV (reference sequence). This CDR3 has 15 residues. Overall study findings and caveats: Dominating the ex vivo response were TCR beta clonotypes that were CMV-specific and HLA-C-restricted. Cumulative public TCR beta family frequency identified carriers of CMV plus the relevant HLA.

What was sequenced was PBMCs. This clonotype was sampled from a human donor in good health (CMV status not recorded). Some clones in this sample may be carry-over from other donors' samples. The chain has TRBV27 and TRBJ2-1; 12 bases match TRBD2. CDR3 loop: CASSPSGRGYNEQFF. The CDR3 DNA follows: TGTGCCAGCAGTCCTAGCGGGAGGGGTTACAATGAGCAGTTCTTC.